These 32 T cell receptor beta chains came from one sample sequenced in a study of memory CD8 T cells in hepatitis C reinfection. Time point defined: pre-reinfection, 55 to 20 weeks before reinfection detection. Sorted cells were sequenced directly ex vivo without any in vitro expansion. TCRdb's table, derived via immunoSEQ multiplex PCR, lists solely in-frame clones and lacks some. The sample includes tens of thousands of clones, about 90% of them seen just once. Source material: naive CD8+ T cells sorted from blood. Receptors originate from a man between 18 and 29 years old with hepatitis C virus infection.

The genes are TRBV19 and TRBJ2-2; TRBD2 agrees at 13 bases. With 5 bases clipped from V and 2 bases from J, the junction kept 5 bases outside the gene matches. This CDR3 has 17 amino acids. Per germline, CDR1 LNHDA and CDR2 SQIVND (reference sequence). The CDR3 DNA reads TGTGCCAGTAGTCTGACTAGCGGGGGGCTCAACACCGGGGAGCTGTTTTTT. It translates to CASSLTSGGLNTGELFF.

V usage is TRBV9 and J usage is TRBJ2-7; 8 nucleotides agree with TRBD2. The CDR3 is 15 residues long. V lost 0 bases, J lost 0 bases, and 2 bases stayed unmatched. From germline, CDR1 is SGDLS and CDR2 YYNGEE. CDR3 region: CASSVGAGGSYEQYF. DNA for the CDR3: TGTGCCAGCAGCGTAGGGGCGGGGGGCTCCTACGAGCAGTACTTC.

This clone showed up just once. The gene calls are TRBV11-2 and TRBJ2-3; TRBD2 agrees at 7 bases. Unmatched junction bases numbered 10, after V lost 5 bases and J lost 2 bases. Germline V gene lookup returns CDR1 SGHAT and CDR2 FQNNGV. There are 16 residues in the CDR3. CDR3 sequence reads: CASSPREALYTDTQYF. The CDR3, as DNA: TGTGCCAGCAGCCCCCGGGAGGCCCTATACACAGATACGCAGTATTTT.

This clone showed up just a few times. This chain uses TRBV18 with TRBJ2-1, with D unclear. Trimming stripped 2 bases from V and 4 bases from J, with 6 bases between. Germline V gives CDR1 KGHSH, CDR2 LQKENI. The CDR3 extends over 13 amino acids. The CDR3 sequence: CASSPTDYNEQFF. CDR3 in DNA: TGTGCCAGCTCACCAACAGATTACAATGAGCAGTTCTTC.

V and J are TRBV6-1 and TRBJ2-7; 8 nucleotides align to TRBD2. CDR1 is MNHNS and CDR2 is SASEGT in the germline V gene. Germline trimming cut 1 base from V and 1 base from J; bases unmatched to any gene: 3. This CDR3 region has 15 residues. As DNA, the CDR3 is TGTGCCAGCAGTGAAGTTAGCGGGGATTCCTACGAGCAGTACGTC. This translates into CASSEVSGDSYEQYV.

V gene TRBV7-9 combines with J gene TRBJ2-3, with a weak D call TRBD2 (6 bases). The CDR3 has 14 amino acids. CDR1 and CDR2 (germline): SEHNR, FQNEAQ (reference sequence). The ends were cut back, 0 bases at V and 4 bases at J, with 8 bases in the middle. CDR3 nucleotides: TGTGCCAGCAGCTTAGCCCCGGGAGCAGATACGCAGTATTTT. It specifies CASSLAPGADTQYF.

CDR3 in DNA: TGTGCCAGCAGCCCCTACGTCGCGGTGAACACTGAAGCTTTCTTT. It is translated as CASSPYVAVNTEAFF. V gene TRBV11-1 combines with J gene TRBJ1-1, with D unresolved. Trimming took 5 bases from V and 0 from J, leaving 13 bases between them. The CDR3 spans 15 residues. Per the germline V gene, CDR1 is SGHAT and CDR2 is FQDESV (reference sequence).

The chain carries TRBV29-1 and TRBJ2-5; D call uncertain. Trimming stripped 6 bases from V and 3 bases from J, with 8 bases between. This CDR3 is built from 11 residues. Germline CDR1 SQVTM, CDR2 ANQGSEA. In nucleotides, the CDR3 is TGCAGCGTCTACAGAGAAGAGACCCAGTACTTC. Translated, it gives CSVYREETQYF.

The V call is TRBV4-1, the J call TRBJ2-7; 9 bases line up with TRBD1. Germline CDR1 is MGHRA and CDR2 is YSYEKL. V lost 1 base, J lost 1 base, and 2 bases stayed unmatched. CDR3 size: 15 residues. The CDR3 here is CASSQGGTGSYEQYF. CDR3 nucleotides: TGCGCCAGCAGCCAAGGAGGGACAGGGTCCTACGAGCAGTACTTC.

The CDR3 DNA sequence: TGTGCCAGTAGTATAGCGGCGGGAGCTATCACAGATACGCAGTATTTT. Protein product: CASSIAAGAITDTQYF. This sequence joins TRBV19 and TRBJ2-3, with 7 bases that match TRBD2. The CDR3 consists of 16 residues. V lost 1 base, J lost 2 bases, and 6 bases stayed unmatched. Looked up from germline, CDR1 is LNHDA and CDR2 is SQIVND (reference sequence).

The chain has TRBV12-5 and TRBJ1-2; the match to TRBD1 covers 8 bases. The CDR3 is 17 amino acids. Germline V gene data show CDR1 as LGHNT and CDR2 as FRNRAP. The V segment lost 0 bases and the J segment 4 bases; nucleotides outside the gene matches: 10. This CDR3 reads CASGLVRGQGPGYGYTF. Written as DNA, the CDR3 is TGTGCTAGTGGTTTGGTACGCGGACAGGGACCTGGCTATGGCTACACCTTC.

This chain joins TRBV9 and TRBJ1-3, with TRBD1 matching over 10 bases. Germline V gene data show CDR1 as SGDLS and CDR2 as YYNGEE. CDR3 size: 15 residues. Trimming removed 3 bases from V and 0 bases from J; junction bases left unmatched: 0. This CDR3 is CASSGTGGSGNTIYF. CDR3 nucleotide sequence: TGTGCCAGCAGCGGGACAGGGGGCTCTGGAAACACCATATATTTT.

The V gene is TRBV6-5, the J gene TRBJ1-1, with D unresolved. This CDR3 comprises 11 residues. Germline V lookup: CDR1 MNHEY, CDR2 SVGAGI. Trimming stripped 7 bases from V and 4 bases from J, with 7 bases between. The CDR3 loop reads CASTRFTEAFF. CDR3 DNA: TGTGCCAGCACGAGGTTCACTGAAGCTTTCTTT.

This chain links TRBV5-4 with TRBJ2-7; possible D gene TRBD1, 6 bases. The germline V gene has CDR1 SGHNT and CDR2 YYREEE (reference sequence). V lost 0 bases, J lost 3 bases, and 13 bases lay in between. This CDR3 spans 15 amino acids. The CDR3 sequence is CASSLEAGEFYEQYF. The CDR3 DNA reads TGTGCCAGCAGCTTGGAGGCAGGGGAGTTCTACGAGCAGTACTTC.

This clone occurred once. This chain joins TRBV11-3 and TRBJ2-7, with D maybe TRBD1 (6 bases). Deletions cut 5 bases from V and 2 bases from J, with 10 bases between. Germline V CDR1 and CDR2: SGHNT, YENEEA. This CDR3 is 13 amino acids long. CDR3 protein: CASSPGQTYEQYF. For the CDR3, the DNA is TGTGCCAGCAGCCCAGGACAGACCTACGAGCAGTACTTC.

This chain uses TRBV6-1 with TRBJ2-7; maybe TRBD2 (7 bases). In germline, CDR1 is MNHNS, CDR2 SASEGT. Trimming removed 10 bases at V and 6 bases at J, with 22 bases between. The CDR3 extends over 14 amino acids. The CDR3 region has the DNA TGTGCCACACCCGAGGGGGGGCCCTTTGGCGAGCAGTACTTC. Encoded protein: CATPEGGPFGEQYF.

CDR3 amino acids: CASSWTGGTDTQYF. As DNA, the CDR3 is TGTGCCAGCAGTTGGACAGGAGGCACAGATACGCAGTATTTT. This chain uses TRBV27 with TRBJ2-3; 7 bases are a match to TRBD1. Trimming removed 4 bases from V and 1 base from J; junction bases left unmatched: 2. The CDR3 is 14 residues long. Germline CDR1 is MNHEY and CDR2 is SMNVEV (reference sequence).

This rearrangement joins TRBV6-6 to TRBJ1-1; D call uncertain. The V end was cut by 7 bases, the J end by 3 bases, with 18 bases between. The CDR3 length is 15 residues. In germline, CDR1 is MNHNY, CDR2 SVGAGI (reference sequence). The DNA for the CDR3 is TGTGCCAGCAAAAACCCCCTGCTTCAGGACACTGAAGCTTTCTTT. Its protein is CASKNPLLQDTEAFF.

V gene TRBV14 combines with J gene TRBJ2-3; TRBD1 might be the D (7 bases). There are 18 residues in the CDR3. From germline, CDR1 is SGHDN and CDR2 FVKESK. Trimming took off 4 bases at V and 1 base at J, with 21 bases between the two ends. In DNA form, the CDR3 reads TGTGCCAGCAGCCTATCAGATGCGGGACAGACACGCACAGATACGCAGTATTTT. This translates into CASSLSDAGQTRTDTQYF.

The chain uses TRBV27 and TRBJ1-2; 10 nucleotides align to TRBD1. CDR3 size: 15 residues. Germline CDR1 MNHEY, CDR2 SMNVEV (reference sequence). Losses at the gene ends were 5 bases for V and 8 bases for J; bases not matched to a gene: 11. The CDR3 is CASSQGQGTGSGYTF. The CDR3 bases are TGTGCCAGCAGTCAGGGACAGGGGACTGGCTCGGGCTACACCTTC.

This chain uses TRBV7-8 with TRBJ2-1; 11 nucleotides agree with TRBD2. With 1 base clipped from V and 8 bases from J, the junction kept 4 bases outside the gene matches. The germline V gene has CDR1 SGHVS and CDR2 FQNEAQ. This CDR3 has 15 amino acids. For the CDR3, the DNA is TGTGCCAGCAGCTTAGTTAGCGGGGGGGCATATGAGCAGTTCTTC. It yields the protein CASSLVSGGAYEQFF.

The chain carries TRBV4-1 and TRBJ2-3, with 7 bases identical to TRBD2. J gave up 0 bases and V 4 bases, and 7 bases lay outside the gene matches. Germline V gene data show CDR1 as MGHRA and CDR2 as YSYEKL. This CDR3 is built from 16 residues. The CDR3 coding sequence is TGCGCCAGCAGCCCGAGGGAGGGGTCTAGCACAGATACGCAGTATTTT. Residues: CASSPREGSSTDTQYF.

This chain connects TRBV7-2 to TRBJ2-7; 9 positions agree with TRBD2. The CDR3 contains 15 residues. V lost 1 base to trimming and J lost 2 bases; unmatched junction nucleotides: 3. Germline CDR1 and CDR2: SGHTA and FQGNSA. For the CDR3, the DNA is TGTGCCAGCAGCTTAGGGGCGGGAGGGCCCTACGAGCAGTACTTC. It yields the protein CASSLGAGGPYEQYF.

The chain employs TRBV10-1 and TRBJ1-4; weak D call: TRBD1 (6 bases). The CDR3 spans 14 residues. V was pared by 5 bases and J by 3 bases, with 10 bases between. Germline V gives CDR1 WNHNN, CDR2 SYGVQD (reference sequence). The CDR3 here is CASSPQGANEKLFF. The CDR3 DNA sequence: TGCGCCAGCAGTCCACAGGGAGCTAATGAAAAACTGTTTTTT.

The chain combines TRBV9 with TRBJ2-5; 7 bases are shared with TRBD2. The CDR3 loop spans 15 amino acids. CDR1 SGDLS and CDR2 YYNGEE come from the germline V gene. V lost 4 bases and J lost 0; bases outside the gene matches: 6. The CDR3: CASSPGLLNQETQYF. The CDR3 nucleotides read TGTGCCAGCAGCCCGGGACTACTGAACCAAGAGACCCAGTACTTC.

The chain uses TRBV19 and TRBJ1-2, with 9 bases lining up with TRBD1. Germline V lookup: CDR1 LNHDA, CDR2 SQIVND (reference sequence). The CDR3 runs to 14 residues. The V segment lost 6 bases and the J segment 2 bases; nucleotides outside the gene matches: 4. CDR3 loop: CASSNRGQNYGYTF. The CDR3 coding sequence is TGTGCCAGTAGCAACAGGGGGCAGAACTATGGCTACACCTTC.

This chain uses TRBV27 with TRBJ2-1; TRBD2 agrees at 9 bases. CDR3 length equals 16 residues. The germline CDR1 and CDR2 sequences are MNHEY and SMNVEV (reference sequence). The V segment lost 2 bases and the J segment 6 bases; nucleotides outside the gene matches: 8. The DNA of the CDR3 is TGTGCCAGCAGTTTAAGCGGGGGGCCCTGGGGCAATGAGCAGTTCTTC. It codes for CASSLSGGPWGNEQFF.

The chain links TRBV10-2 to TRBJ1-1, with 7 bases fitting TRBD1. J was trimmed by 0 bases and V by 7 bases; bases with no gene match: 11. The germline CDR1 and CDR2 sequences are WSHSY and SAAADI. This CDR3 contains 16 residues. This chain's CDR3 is CASKEVGGYLNTEAFF. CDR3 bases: TGCGCCAGCAAGGAGGTAGGGGGCTACTTGAACACTGAAGCTTTCTTT.

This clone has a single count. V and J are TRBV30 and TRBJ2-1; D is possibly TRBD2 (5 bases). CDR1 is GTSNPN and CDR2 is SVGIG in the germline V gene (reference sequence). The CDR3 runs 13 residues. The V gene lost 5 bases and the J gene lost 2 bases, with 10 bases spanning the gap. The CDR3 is CAWSILAYNEQFF. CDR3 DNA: TGTGCCTGGTCTATACTAGCCTACAATGAGCAGTTCTTC.

In DNA, the CDR3 is TGCGCCAGCAGCTTGGATAGATCCTACAATGAGCAGTTCTTC. Amino acids: CASSLDRSYNEQFF. V is TRBV5-1 and J is TRBJ2-1; D is ambiguous. Germline CDR1 and CDR2: SGHRS and YFSETQ. CDR3 length equals 14 residues. Trimming shortened V by 0 bases and J by 1 base, and 5 bases separated the two germline ends.

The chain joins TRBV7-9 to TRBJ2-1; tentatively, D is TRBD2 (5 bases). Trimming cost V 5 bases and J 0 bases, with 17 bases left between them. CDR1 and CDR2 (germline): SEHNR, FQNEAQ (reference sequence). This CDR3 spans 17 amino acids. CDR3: CASSPAEGLPSYNEQFF. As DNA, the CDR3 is TGTGCCAGCAGCCCGGCCGAGGGCCTTCCCTCCTACAATGAGCAGTTCTTC.

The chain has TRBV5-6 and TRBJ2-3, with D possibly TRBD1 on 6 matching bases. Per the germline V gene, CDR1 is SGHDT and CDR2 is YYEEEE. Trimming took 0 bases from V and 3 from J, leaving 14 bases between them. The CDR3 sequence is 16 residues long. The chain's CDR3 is CASSLDSSGATDTQYF. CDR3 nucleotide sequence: TGTGCCAGCAGCTTGGATAGCTCAGGGGCTACAGATACGCAGTATTTT.